A single sample gave rise to the 24 T cell receptor beta chains below, sequenced in a study of human T cells and chemical hapten exposure. Each CDR3 protein is one row after TCRdb ran MiXCR on the RACE reads. This table holds some 49,000 distinct CDR3 sequences, 9.3% found once. As to time point: patch test 1, 2 weeks after DPC sensitization. The sample's treatment: therapeutic diphenylcyclopropenone sensitization with weekly scalp DPC. The sample in question was whole blood, obtained in connection with sensitization to the hapten diphenylcyclopropenone (DPC). The receptors were gathered from a woman aged 50 to 60 with alopecia areata. Some clones in this sample may be carry-over from other donors' samples.

Many counts were recorded for this clonotype. The gene calls are TRBV20-1 and TRBJ2-1, with 13 bases identical to TRBD2. Germline V gives CDR1 DFQATT, CDR2 SNEGSKA (reference sequence). With V trimmed by 4 bases and J by 8 bases, 17 bases remained unmatched. The CDR3 is made up of 18 amino acids. CDR3 sequence reads: CSAICCRLAGGVEDEQFF. In nucleotides, the CDR3 is TGCAGTGCTATATGTTGCCGACTAGCGGGAGGTGTGGAGGATGAGCAGTTCTTC.

This clonotype was seen many times. This rearrangement joins TRBV2 to TRBJ1-1; D ambiguous. Germline-derived CDR1 and CDR2 are SNHLY and FYNNEI. V was cut by 8 bases and J by 7 bases, with 20 bases left in between. The CDR3 spans 14 residues. The CDR3 spells CASGPLGGSNEAFF. CDR3 nucleotide sequence: TGTGCCAGCGGGCCCTTGGGCGGGTCCAATGAAGCTTTCTTT.

V gene TRBV10-3 combines with J gene TRBJ1-6, with D perhaps TRBD1 (5 bases). V was shortened by 0 bases and J by 9 bases, with 15 bases between the two germline ends. Germline V CDR1 and CDR2: ENHRY, SYGVKD. CDR3 length: 16 residues. CDR3 DNA: TGTGCCATCAGTGAGTCGGCGGGGGAGGCGGGTTCACCCCTCCACTTT. Protein sequence: CAISESAGEAGSPLHF.

The V and J genes are TRBV20-1 and TRBJ1-6; unclear D gene. With 0 bases removed from V and 12 bases from J, the gap between germline ends came to 9 bases. The germline CDR1 and CDR2 sequences are DFQATT and SNEGSKA (reference sequence). This CDR3 is 12 amino acids long. Here the CDR3 reads CSARDNLKPLHF. CDR3 sequence (DNA): TGCAGTGCTAGAGATAACCTTAAACCCCTCCACTTT.

This clonotype has at least ten counts. The V gene is TRBV5-1, the J gene TRBJ2-1, with D possibly TRBD1 on 6 matching bases. Per germline, CDR1 SGHRS and CDR2 YFSETQ. V gave up 2 bases and J gave up 3 bases, with 15 bases separating them. The CDR3 totals 16 residues. CDR3 protein: CASSLKTGTNYNEQFF. The DNA of the CDR3 is TGCGCCAGCAGCTTAAAAACCGGGACAAACTACAATGAGCAGTTCTTC. The complete variable domain, with remaining parts taken from reference TRBV5-1 and TRBJ2-1, reads KAGVTQTPRYLIKTRGQQVTLSCSPISGHRSVSWYQQTPGQGLQFLFEYFSETQRNKGNFPGRFSGRQFSNSRSEMNVSTLELGDSALYLCASSLKTGTNYNEQFFGPGTRLTVL.

The table lists this clonotype with many counts. V and J are TRBV19 and TRBJ2-1; a weak D match, TRBD2 (7 bases). The CDR3 contains 16 residues. Trimming left V 1 base short and J 8 bases short, with 18 bases between. Looked up from germline, CDR1 is LNHDA and CDR2 is SQIVND (reference sequence). This chain's CDR3 is CASSIVGGAKAHEQFF. In DNA, the CDR3 is TGTGCCAGTAGTATAGTAGGGGGGGCGAAGGCCCATGAGCAGTTCTTC. Combining the CDR3 with reference TRBV19 and TRBJ2-1 gives the whole variable domain DGGITQSPKYLFRKEGQNVTLSCEQNLNHDAMYWYRQDPGQGLRLIYYSQIVNDFQKGDIAEGYSVSREKKESFPLTVTSAQKNPTAFYLCASSIVGGAKAHEQFFGPGTRLTVL.

V usage is TRBV12-3 or TRBV12-4 and J usage is TRBJ2-7; D is perhaps TRBD1 or TRBD2 (5 bases each). V lost 3 bases and J lost 4, with 13 bases in between. There are 14 residues in the CDR3. CDR3 region: CASSFGAGFYEQYF. DNA of the CDR3: TGTGCCAGCAGTTTCGGGGCAGGGTTTTACGAGCAGTACTTC.

This clonotype showed up many times. The gene calls are TRBV3-1 and TRBJ2-3; 10 bases are a match to TRBD2. The CDR3 loop spans 14 amino acids. The trim removed 4 bases at V and 4 bases at J, leaving 2 bases unmatched. Germline lookup yields CDR1 LGHDT and CDR2 YNNKEL (reference sequence). CDR3 in amino acids: CASSPGLASDTQYF. CDR3 nucleotide sequence: TGTGCCAGCAGCCCGGGACTAGCGTCAGATACGCAGTATTTT.

The chain uses TRBV11-2 and TRBJ2-7; 8 bases agree with TRBD1. Germline CDR1 is SGHAT and CDR2 is FQNNGV. With V trimmed by 6 bases and J by 1 base, 20 bases remained unmatched. The CDR3 contains 19 residues. The CDR3 region has the DNA TGTGCCAGCAGACCCCTACGGGTCCGGACAGGGCGGAAGTCCTACGAGCAGTACTTC. Amino acid sequence: CASRPLRVRTGRKSYEQYF.

This clonotype came up many times. CDR3 sequence (DNA): TGCAGTGCTACACCAGGGGGCGTGAGCTATGGCTACACCTTC. Protein: CSATPGGVSYGYTF. The chain uses TRBV20-1 and TRBJ1-2; TRBD1 aligns across 8 bases. This CDR3 contains 14 residues. Looked up from germline, CDR1 is DFQATT and CDR2 is SNEGSKA (reference sequence). J lost 4 bases, V lost 4 bases, and 8 bases had no gene match.

The chain carries TRBV4-3 and TRBJ1-4, with 7 bases that match TRBD1. The germline CDR1 and CDR2 sequences are LGHNA and YSLEER. CDR3 length: 17 amino acids. V gave up 4 bases and J gave up 5 bases; unmatched junction bases: 13. The CDR3 coding sequence is TGCGCCAGCAGCCCAGGAGGTACGGACAGGAGGAATGAAAAACTGTTTTTT. Its protein is CASSPGGTDRRNEKLFF.

This clonotype was detected many times. This chain joins TRBV20-1 and TRBJ1-2; 7 nucleotides align to TRBD1. This CDR3 spans 12 amino acids. V was pared by 2 bases and J by 8 bases, with 5 bases of the junction left unmatched. Looked up from germline, CDR1 is DFQATT and CDR2 is SNEGSKA (reference sequence). The CDR3 protein is CSARKDRAGYTF. The CDR3 DNA reads TGCAGTGCTAGAAAAGACAGGGCGGGCTACACCTTC.

This clonotype showed up just a few times. The rearrangement uses TRBV6-5 and TRBJ2-2; 9 positions match TRBD1. CDR1 and CDR2 (germline): MNHEY, SVGAGI. V gave up 4 bases and J gave up 4 bases; unmatched junction bases: 4. The CDR3 sequence is 15 residues long. In DNA, the CDR3 is TGTGCCAGCAGTTGGGGACAGGGAGGCACCGGGGAGCTGTTTTTT. This sequence encodes CASSWGQGGTGELFF.

This clonotype was seen ten or more times. J is TRBJ2-7 and V is TRBV12-3 or TRBV12-4; 9 positions agree with TRBD1. The CDR3 loop spans 14 amino acids. The V and J ends lost 5 bases and 6 bases, in that order; junction bases with no gene match: 8. The CDR3 sequence: CASSPGQGPTEQYF. The CDR3 DNA reads as TGTGCCAGCAGTCCGGGACAGGGCCCGACCGAGCAGTACTTC.

The chain has TRBV6-5 and TRBJ2-1; 7 nucleotides agree with TRBD1. With V trimmed by 6 bases and J by 1 base, 6 bases remained unmatched. The CDR3 has 15 residues. Germline lookup yields CDR1 MNHEY and CDR2 SVGAGI. Here the CDR3 reads CASSRGQVSYNEQFF. The CDR3 DNA reads as TGTGCCAGCAGCCGAGGACAGGTATCCTACAATGAGCAGTTCTTC.

This clonotype was recorded at least ten times. DNA of the CDR3: TGTGCCTGGAGCAGGAACACTGAAGCTTTCTTT. Translation gives CAWSRNTEAFF. The gene calls are TRBV30 and TRBJ1-1; no reliable D call. The germline V and J ends were trimmed by 3 bases and 1 base, with 3 bases remaining between them. The CDR3 is 11 amino acids. From germline, CDR1 is GTSNPN and CDR2 SVGIG (reference sequence). The full variable domain, rest sourced from reference TRBV30 and TRBJ1-1, is SQTIHQWPATLVQPVGSPLSLECTVEGTSNPNLYWYRQAAGRGLQLLFYSVGIGQISSEVPQNLSASRPQDRQFILSSKKLLLSDSGFYLCAWSRNTEAFFGQGTRLTVV.

Ten or more counts support this clonotype. The V and J genes are TRBV24-1 and TRBJ2-3; 11 bases are shared with TRBD1. With V trimmed by 4 bases and J by 1 base, 3 bases remained unmatched. Germline CDR1 reads KGHDR; CDR2 reads SFDVKD. CDR3 size: 16 residues. The DNA of the CDR3 is TGTGCCACCAGTGAACCGGGACAGGGGGGCACAGATACGCAGTATTTT. Its translation: CATSEPGQGGTDTQYF.

Ten or more counts support this clonotype. The gene calls are TRBV2 and TRBJ1-4; tentatively, D is TRBD1 (5 bases). Germline CDR1 reads SNHLY; CDR2 reads FYNNEI. The V and J ends lost 5 bases and 8 bases respectively, with 12 bases between them. This CDR3 region has 13 residues. CDR3: CASSLPRGEKLFF. The CDR3 DNA reads as TGTGCCAGCAGTCTCCCCCGGGGGGAAAAACTGTTTTTT.

With regard to this clonotype: A much bigger clone sits one base away, suggesting this may be a read error. This CDR3 is missing its conserved last phenylalanine or tryptophan, likely due to a read error. This chain connects TRBV28 to TRBJ1-4; D is undetermined. Trimming left V 2 bases short and J 4 bases short, with 8 bases between. From germline, CDR1 is MDHEN and CDR2 SYDVKM. The CDR3 contains 14 residues. The CDR3 region has the DNA TGTGCCAGCAGTTTAGGGCAGAGTAATGAAAAACTGTTTTAT. It is translated as CASSLGQSNEKLFY.

V is TRBV20-1 and J is TRBJ1-2, with unresolved D. Germline V CDR1 and CDR2: DFQATT, SNEGSKA (reference sequence). The CDR3 sequence is 11 residues long. V lost 3 bases to trimming and J lost 8 bases, with 10 bases between them. For the CDR3, the DNA is TGCAGTGCTAGTTTCACCGCGGGCTACACCTTC. Its translation is CSASFTAGYTF.

Many counts were recorded for this clonotype. CDR3 DNA sequence: TGTGCCAGCAGTTCCACGGTTAGCGGGAGGGGATATTTT. Its translation is CASSSTVSGRGYF. The V and J genes are TRBV27 and TRBJ2-3, with TRBD2 matching 11 bases. V trimming: 4 bases; J trimming: 15 bases; junction bases outside the gene matches: 9. The CDR3 length is 13 residues. Germline lookup yields CDR1 MNHEY and CDR2 SMNVEV (reference sequence).

In its sample, this clonotype ranks as medium-sized. The chain joins TRBV6-5 to TRBJ1-1; D unresolved. V lost 6 bases and J lost 3, with 11 bases in between. CDR3 length equals 13 residues. Germline values: CDR1 MNHEY, CDR2 SVGAGI. CDR3 bases: TGTGCCAGCAGAAACGGGCCGCACACTGAAGCTTTCTTT. It yields the protein CASRNGPHTEAFF.

This clonotype occurred many times. This CDR3 is CASSLAVAGGPVNEQFF. The CDR3, as DNA: TGTGCCAGCAGCTTAGCGGTAGCGGGAGGGCCCGTCAATGAGCAGTTCTTC. The chain uses TRBV7-9 and TRBJ2-1; 11 bases map to TRBD2. Germline values: CDR1 SEHNR, CDR2 FQNEAQ (reference sequence). The CDR3 runs 17 residues. The V and J ends lost 0 bases and 6 bases, in that order; junction bases with no gene match: 7.

At least ten counts were recorded for this clonotype. V gene TRBV18 combines with J gene TRBJ2-7; D call uncertain. Germline V gene sequence: CDR1 KGHSH, CDR2 LQKENI. V lost 1 base and J lost 0, with 19 bases in between. The CDR3 is 18 amino acids. The CDR3 region is CASSPLGRVRISSYEQYF. CDR3 nucleotide sequence: TGTGCCAGCTCACCACTCGGTCGAGTCCGGATTAGCTCCTACGAGCAGTACTTC. Full variable domain (outside the CDR3, taken from reference TRBV18 and TRBJ2-7): NAGVMQNPRHLVRRRGQEARLRCSPMKGHSHVYWYRQLPEEGLKFMVYLQKENIIDESGMPKERFSAEFPKEGPSILRIQQVVRGDSAAYFCASSPLGRVRISSYEQYFGPGTRLTVT.